Presented here are 15 T cell receptor beta chains from one specimen sequenced in a study of CD8+CD57+ T cells in acquired aplastic anemia. Both TCR beta VDJ combination and CDR3 sequence profiling were carried out. Genomic DNA was the template for this profiling. TCRdb reprocessed the reads via MiXCR and lists one record per CDR3 protein. The table has over 150,000 distinct CDR3 sequences, 45% to 55% seen once. Patients sequenced had flow cytometry evidence of CD8+CD57+ cell expansion. Sequenced input: sorted CD4+, CD8+, or CD8+CD57+ T cells (not recorded which) from PBMCs. All receptors come from a human donor with aplastic anemia.

This clonotype showed up many times. The genes are TRBV7-2 and TRBJ2-5, with 10 bases identical to TRBD2. The germline CDR1 and CDR2 sequences are SGHTA and FQGNSA. The ends lost 5 bases at V and 2 bases at J; junction bases unmatched: 8. The CDR3 is 16 amino acids. The DNA for the CDR3 is TGTGCCAGCAGCCCTACTAGCGGGAAAACTCAAGAGACCCAGTACTTC. Protein sequence: CASSPTSGKTQETQYF. The full variable domain, rest sourced from reference TRBV7-2 and TRBJ2-5, is GAGVSQSPSNKVTEKGKDVELRCDPISGHTALYWYRQSLGQGLEFLIYFQGNSAPDKSGLPSDRFSAERTGGSVSTLTIQRTQQEDSAVYLCASSPTSGKTQETQYFGPGTRLLVL.

This clonotype was observed a handful of times. This CDR3 reads CASSLGRDYEQYF. The CDR3 bases are TGTGCCAGCAGCTTGGGGAGAGACTACGAGCAGTACTTC. This chain uses TRBV5-4 with TRBJ2-7; D gene ambiguous. Germline CDR1 is SGHNT and CDR2 is YYREEE (reference sequence). Trimming removed 0 bases from V and 3 bases from J, with 7 bases in between. The CDR3 spans 13 residues. Full variable domain (outside the CDR3, taken from reference TRBV5-4 and TRBJ2-7): ETGVTQSPTHLIKTRGQQVTLRCSSQSGHNTVSWYQQALGQGPQFIFQYYREEENGRGNFPPRFSGLQFPNYSSELNVNALELDDSALYLCASSLGRDYEQYFGPGTRLTVT.

This chain connects TRBV12-3 or TRBV12-4 to TRBJ2-7; D is perhaps TRBD2 (6 bases). CDR3 length: 13 amino acids. Trimming removed 3 bases at V and 5 bases at J, with 11 bases between. CDR3 DNA sequence: TGTGCCAGCAGTTTCATGGGAGGTGACGAGCAGTACTTC. Its protein product is CASSFMGGDEQYF.

The V gene is TRBV7-9, the J gene TRBJ2-7; possible D gene TRBD1, 5 bases. V was shortened by 8 bases and J by 0 bases, with 11 bases between the two germline ends. The CDR3 totals 13 residues. Germline V gene lookup returns CDR1 SEHNR and CDR2 FQNEAQ (reference sequence). CDR3 region: CASCGGASYEQYF. The CDR3 coding sequence is TGTGCCAGCTGTGGTGGGGCCTCCTACGAGCAGTACTTC.

This clonotype has just a few counts. The chain has TRBV24-1 and TRBJ2-7; 7 positions agree with TRBD2. The V gene end was trimmed by 3 bases and the J gene end by 5 bases; junction bases not matched to a gene: 6. The germline V gene encodes CDR1 KGHDR and CDR2 SFDVKD. The CDR3 runs 14 residues. CDR3 sequence: CATSDGGGDHEQYF. In nucleotides, the CDR3 is TGTGCCACCAGTGATGGGGGGGGGGACCACGAGCAGTACTTC.

V usage is TRBV7-6 and J usage is TRBJ2-1; TRBD2 matches 8 bases. The CDR3 loop spans 15 amino acids. CDR1 is SGHVS and CDR2 is FNYEAQ in the germline V gene. Trimming at V came to 2 bases and at J to 5 bases, leaving 5 bases not matched to a gene. The CDR3: CASSLIAGHDNEQFF. CDR3 nucleotide sequence: TGTGCCAGCAGCTTAATAGCGGGGCACGACAATGAGCAGTTCTTC.

J is TRBJ1-6 and V is TRBV28; no clear D. The ends were cut back, 5 bases at V and 9 bases at J, with 8 bases in the middle. In germline, CDR1 is MDHEN, CDR2 SYDVKM. The CDR3 is 12 amino acids. The CDR3 DNA reads as TGTGCCAGCAGTACCGTGGGTTCACCCCTCCACTTT. Protein sequence: CASSTVGSPLHF. The full variable domain, with the rest looked up from reference TRBV28 and TRBJ1-6, is DVKVTQSSRYLVKRTGEKVFLECVQDMDHENMFWYRQDPGLGLRLIYFSYDVKMKEKGDIPEGYSVSREKKERFSLILESASTNQTSMYLCASSTVGSPLHFGNGTRLTVT.

At least ten counts were recorded for this clonotype. This chain links TRBV5-1 with TRBJ2-1; 8 positions agree with TRBD2. J gave up 8 bases and V 1 base, and 8 bases lay outside the gene matches. The CDR3 has 15 amino acids. Germline V CDR1 and CDR2: SGHRS, YFSETQ. The DNA of the CDR3 is TGCGCCAGCAGCTTGAAGAGCGGGAGTCGCGATGAGCAGTTCTTC. This translates into CASSLKSGSRDEQFF.

This chain links TRBV7-3 with TRBJ2-3, with 8 nucleotides matching TRBD1. This CDR3 has 16 residues. V was pared by 3 bases and J by 1 base, with 6 bases of the junction left unmatched. CDR1 SGHTA and CDR2 FQGTGA come from the germline V gene. CDR3 amino acids: CASSLTGVFGTDTQYF. The CDR3 DNA reads TGTGCCAGCAGCTTGACAGGGGTTTTTGGCACAGATACGCAGTATTTT.

The sample holds many counts of this clonotype. V and J are TRBV4-2 and TRBJ1-6; D possibly corresponds to TRBD1 (5 bases). The CDR3 is 16 residues long. Germline V gives CDR1 LGHNA, CDR2 YNFKEQ. V was cut by 5 bases and J by 2 bases, with 13 bases left in between. The chain's CDR3 is CASSEPGQTYNSPLHF. CDR3 coding DNA: TGTGCCAGCAGCGAGCCAGGGCAGACCTATAATTCACCCCTCCACTTT.

This clonotype was picked up many times. V usage is TRBV19 and J usage is TRBJ1-4, with D perhaps matching TRBD1 (5 bases). V was pared by 5 bases and J by 0 bases, with 13 bases between. This CDR3 region has 16 residues. Germline-derived CDR1 and CDR2 are LNHDA and SQIVND (reference sequence). DNA of the CDR3: TGTGCCAGTAGTCCCGTAGGGGTAACAACTAATGAAAAACTGTTTTTT. Protein product: CASSPVGVTTNEKLFF. The whole variable domain, filled in from reference TRBV19 and TRBJ1-4, reads DGGITQSPKYLFRKEGQNVTLSCEQNLNHDAMYWYRQDPGQGLRLIYYSQIVNDFQKGDIAEGYSVSREKKESFPLTVTSAQKNPTAFYLCASSPVGVTTNEKLFFGSGTQLSVL.

The CDR3: CATSDFWTGGETTDTQYF. The CDR3 DNA is TGTGCCACCAGTGATTTCTGGACAGGGGGCGAAACTACAGATACGCAGTATTTT. The V and J genes are TRBV24-1 and TRBJ2-3, with 11 bases lining up with TRBD1. The V gene end was trimmed by 1 base and the J gene end by 3 bases; junction bases not matched to a gene: 8. Per germline, CDR1 KGHDR and CDR2 SFDVKD. The CDR3 is 18 amino acids.

This clonotype has at least ten counts. The chain joins TRBV24-1 to TRBJ2-3, with 12 bases that match TRBD1. The CDR3 runs 13 residues. The ends lost 9 bases at V and 6 bases at J; junction bases unmatched: 3. Germline CDR1 KGHDR, CDR2 SFDVKD. CDR3 bases: TGTGCCACCGGGGACAGGGGGCGGGATACGCAGTATTTT. Translated: CATGDRGRDTQYF.

This clonotype was counted many times. The V gene is TRBV20-1, the J gene TRBJ1-4; weak D call: TRBD1 (5 bases). CDR1 DFQATT and CDR2 SNEGSKA come from the germline V gene (reference sequence). The CDR3 runs 15 residues. Trimming pared 3 bases from V and 8 bases from J, leaving 19 bases between. The CDR3, as DNA: TGCAGTGCTAGGGCCAATGTGGGGGTAGGGGAAAAACTGTTTTTT. Translation: CSARANVGVGEKLFF.

The chain links TRBV2 to TRBJ2-5; D possibly corresponds to TRBD1 (5 bases). Germline CDR1 is SNHLY and CDR2 is FYNNEI. V was pared by 0 bases and J by 7 bases, with 15 bases between. The length of the CDR3 is 15 residues. The CDR3 coding sequence is TGTGCCAGCAGTGAAGCGAAGACAGCCGCAGGGACCCAGTACTTC. This translates into CASSEAKTAAGTQYF.